These 5 T cell receptor beta chains were all obtained from the same sample, sequenced in a study of T cell responses to AZD1222 COVID-19 vaccine. This table comes from immunoSEQ multiplex PCR, and its TCRdb copy is limited to in-frame clones, with some not included. The top ten clones hold 1.5% to 2% of a sample with about 160,000 clones, about 90% of them seen once. Sequences were derived from peripheral blood, sampled on day 0 of AZD1222 vaccination. Receptor source: an adult in good health.

This clone occurred once. The genes are TRBV19 and TRBJ2-2; 8 bases are a match to TRBD2. Per the germline V gene, CDR1 is LNHDA and CDR2 is SQIVND (reference sequence). This CDR3 is 16 amino acids long. V lost 4 bases, J lost 2 bases, and 6 bases stayed unmatched. In DNA form, the CDR3 reads TGTGCCAGTAGTACCCGGGAGGGAGCCAACACCGGGGAGCTGTTTTTT. It encodes CASSTREGANTGELFF.

For the CDR3, the DNA is TGTGCCAGCAGTCTTAGCGGGGGCACAGATACGCAGTATTTT. It translates to CASSLSGGTDTQYF. The chain recombines TRBV9 with TRBJ2-3; 8 bases align to TRBD2. The V segment lost 5 bases and the J segment 1 base; nucleotides outside the gene matches: 3. The CDR3 consists of 14 residues. Germline CDR1 SGDLS, CDR2 YYNGEE.

This chain joins TRBV19 and TRBJ1-1; 8 positions agree with TRBD1. Germline V gene data show CDR1 as LNHDA and CDR2 as SQIVND (reference sequence). The CDR3 spans 16 residues. Trimming removed 2 bases from V and 4 bases from J; junction bases left unmatched: 9. The CDR3 sequence is CASSITDSGQGTEAFF. The CDR3 region has the DNA TGTGCCAGTAGTATAACTGACTCAGGACAGGGCACTGAAGCTTTCTTT.

The chain links TRBV28 to TRBJ1-2; a weak D match, TRBD1 (5 bases). Germline CDR1 MDHEN, CDR2 SYDVKM. This CDR3 is built from 12 residues. Trimming cost V 3 bases and J 5 bases, with 7 bases left between them. The CDR3 protein is CASSLGPYGYTF. Written as DNA, the CDR3 is TGTGCCAGCAGTTTGGGACCATATGGCTACACCTTC.

V and J are TRBV4-2 and TRBJ1-4; the match to TRBD1 covers 7 bases. Per the germline V gene, CDR1 is LGHNA and CDR2 is YNFKEQ. With V trimmed by 0 bases and J by 5 bases, 12 bases remained unmatched. This CDR3 has 18 residues. The CDR3 sequence is CASSQDRNLGQRNEKLFF. The DNA of the CDR3 is TGTGCCAGCAGCCAAGATAGGAATTTGGGACAGCGAAATGAAAAACTGTTTTTT.